Shown below are 5 T cell receptor beta chains from a single sample sequenced in a study of T cell responses to AZD1222 COVID-19 vaccine. Method: immunoSEQ multiplex PCR; TCRdb's copy keeps in-frame clones and lacks some. The data contain some 150,000 clones, 75% to 95% of them singletons. Specimen: peripheral blood, collected 28 days after the second AZD1222 dose. The receptors here all came from an adult who received the AZD1222 COVID-19 vaccine.

Here the CDR3 reads CASSSHRGGTEAFF. The CDR3 DNA is TGTGCCAGCAGTTCCCACAGGGGAGGCACTGAAGCTTTCTTT. The gene calls are TRBV27 and TRBJ1-1; 7 nucleotides agree with TRBD1. Germline loops: CDR1 MNHEY, CDR2 SMNVEV (reference sequence). CDR3 size: 14 residues. V lost 4 bases and J lost 4; bases outside the gene matches: 6.

The V call is TRBV11-2, the J call TRBJ1-1, with TRBD1 identical over 9 bases. V lost 5 bases and J lost 7; bases outside the gene matches: 17. From germline, CDR1 is SGHAT and CDR2 FQNNGV. The CDR3 sequence is 17 residues long. The CDR3 coding sequence is TGTGCCAGCAGCCAAATGGGGGGACAGGGTCGATACGGTGAAGCTTTCTTT. Its protein product is CASSQMGGQGRYGEAFF.

The CDR3 nucleotides are TGTGCCATCAGTGAGGACGGCCCGAGCGAGCAGTACTTC. Residues: CAISEDGPSEQYF. This sequence joins TRBV10-3 and TRBJ2-7; D is uncertain. Germline V gene sequence: CDR1 ENHRY, CDR2 SYGVKD. V was clipped by 2 bases and J by 6 bases, with 11 bases between them. There are 13 residues in the CDR3.

The rearrangement links TRBV25-1 to TRBJ2-1, with D possibly TRBD2 on 6 matching bases. This CDR3 is 12 amino acids long. Germline V gene data show CDR1 as MGHDK and CDR2 as SYGVNS. Trimming pared 2 bases from V and 7 bases from J, leaving 6 bases between. The CDR3: CASSEGGNEQFF. CDR3 bases: TGTGCCAGCAGTGAAGGAGGGAATGAGCAGTTCTTC.

This clone was seen just once. V usage is TRBV5-1 and J usage is TRBJ2-5, with D possibly being TRBD2 (5 bases). Germline loops: CDR1 SGHRS, CDR2 YFSETQ. Deletions cut 0 bases from V and 5 bases from J, with 8 bases between. This CDR3 contains 13 residues. The CDR3 DNA is TGCGCCAGCAGCTTGGGTAGCGATGAGACCCAGTACTTC. Residues: CASSLGSDETQYF.